Sequencing of this TCR beta chain was carried out in a study of blood T cell repertoires in COVID-19. Study-level background: Specimens from acute and convalescent COVID-19 originated in the United States, Italy and Spain. T cells, B-cell-depleted T cells, or PBMCs provided the cDNA or gDNA that served as material.

As originally analysed: Reference gene primer amplification gave estimated nucleated cell counts. TCRdb keeps only in-frame clones here, not all; method: immunoSEQ multiplex PCR. The V and J calls and clone size were taken over from that table, and D and trimming were inferred from the DNA. This repertoire shows about 320,000 clones, about 83% found once; its top ten account for approximately 1.1%. This CDR3 comprises 14 residues. With 6 bases clipped from V and 3 bases from J, the junction kept 5 bases outside the gene matches. Germline CDR1 is ENHRY and CDR2 is SYGVKD. This receptor was taken from a woman between 45 and 60 years old with acute or convalescent COVID-19. J is TRBJ2-7 and V is TRBV10-3; 10 bases are a match to TRBD2. The specimen was peripheral blood. The DNA for the CDR3 is TGTGCCATCAGGCCGGGACTAGCGATCTACGAGCAGTACTTC. Translation gives CAIRPGLAIYEQYF.